This T cell receptor (beta chain) was recorded in a study of STAT3 mutations in large granular lymphocyte leukemia. Study-level points and caveats: At least one immunodominant TCR beta clonotype appeared in every T-cell large granular lymphocyte leukemia patient. In several patients, dominant TCR clone burden exceeded STAT3 mutant burden, suggesting STAT3 mutation arose secondarily.

The table came from immunoSEQ multiplex PCR; TCRdb's copy has only in-frame clones and leaves some out. The top ten clones hold 30% of a sample with under 35,000 clones, around three quarters of them seen once. The CDR3 contains 14 residues. V trimming: 6 bases; J trimming: 3 bases; junction bases outside the gene matches: 6. CDR1 and CDR2 (germline): MDHEN, SYDVKM. Notes on this clone: Antigen: not known.

The chain is built from TRBV28 and TRBJ2-7, with 9 bases that match TRBD2. This clonotype was sampled from a woman aged 50 to 60 with T-cell large granular lymphocyte leukemia. Some clones in this sample may be carry-over from other donors' samples. Input material: peripheral blood mononuclear cells. The CDR3 DNA reads TGTGCCAGCAGCCGGCCTAGCGGGAACTACGAGCAGTACTTC. It yields the protein CASSRPSGNYEQYF.